This TCR beta chain came from a study of shared T cell receptors in the human thymus. The CDR3 spans 15 residues. V lost 4 bases, J lost 5 bases, and 17 bases lay in between. CDR1 is SEHNR, CDR2 FQNEAQ, per germline (reference sequence). Profiling relied on immunoSEQ multiplex PCR, and the TCRdb table lists in-frame clones only, not all of them. The table lists around 67,000 clones, roughly 95% of them singletons, with around 0.03% in the top ten. This TCR came from a human donor. The source material was thymocytes. This sequence joins TRBV7-9 and TRBJ1-2; possible D gene TRBD1, 5 bases. CDR3 sequence reads: CASSSNVQKGYGYTF. The CDR3 DNA follows: TGTGCCAGCAGCTCTAACGTCCAAAAGGGGTATGGCTACACCTTC.